The 7 T cell receptor beta chains in this list originate from one sample, sequenced in a study of OX40 agonist ivuxolimab in advanced cancers. Generated by immunoSEQ multiplex PCR, the TCRdb table keeps only in-frame clones and is missing some. The sample gives about 91,000 clones, 80% to 90% of which show up once; around 1.8% is in the top ten. The material sequenced was CD4+ or CD8+ T cells sorted from blood, taken in a trial of the OX40 agonist ivuxolimab. The source of these receptors is an adult with an advanced solid tumor such as melanoma, head and neck, liver or kidney cancer.

The V call is TRBV10-1, the J call TRBJ1-1, with D hard to call. Germline CDR1 is WNHNN and CDR2 is SYGVQD (reference sequence). V lost 10 bases and J 0 bases, leaving 12 bases between the germline ends. CDR3 size: 13 residues. The CDR3 protein is CATKRDMNTEAFF. DNA of the CDR3: TGCGCCACCAAAAGGGATATGAACACTGAAGCTTTCTTT.

The rearrangement links TRBV2 to TRBJ1-1, with D perhaps TRBD1 (5 bases). CDR1 is SNHLY and CDR2 is FYNNEI in the germline V gene. Trimming removed 3 bases from V and 1 base from J, with 12 bases in between. The CDR3 is 15 residues long. As DNA, the CDR3 is TGTGCCAGCAGTGATCTCGGGGCAGAGAACACTGAAGCTTTCTTT. Protein product: CASSDLGAENTEAFF. Full variable domain (rest looked up from reference TRBV2 and TRBJ1-1): EPEVTQTPSHQVTQMGQEVILRCVPISNHLYFYWYRQILGQKVEFLVSFYNNEISEKSEIFDDQFSVERPDGSNFTLKIRSTKLEDSAMYFCASSDLGAENTEAFFGQGTRLTVV.

The gene calls are TRBV11-2 and TRBJ1-2, with 10 bases fitting TRBD1. With 5 bases clipped from V and 5 bases from J, the junction kept 11 bases outside the gene matches. Germline CDR1 SGHAT, CDR2 FQNNGV. The CDR3 is 16 residues long. In DNA, the CDR3 is TGTGCCAGCAGCAAAGGCGGGACAGGGGACATTTATGGCTACACCTTC. Translating gives CASSKGGTGDIYGYTF.

A word on this clone: Other DNA sequences from this sample encode an identical CDR3 as well. The chain couples TRBV11-2 to TRBJ2-7, with 7 bases lining up with TRBD1. Germline V gene lookup returns CDR1 SGHAT and CDR2 FQNNGV. There are 12 residues in the CDR3. V lost 5 bases, J lost 4 bases, and 2 bases stayed unmatched. CDR3 sequence (DNA): TGTGCCAGCAGCCCGACAGGGTACGAGCAGTACTTC. This codes for CASSPTGYEQYF.

The chain carries TRBV6-1 and TRBJ2-1; 9 bases match TRBD2. J gave up 9 bases and V 4 bases, and 4 bases lay outside the gene matches. Looked up from germline, CDR1 is MNHNS and CDR2 is SASEGT. This CDR3 contains 13 residues. The chain's CDR3 is CASSGGLAFEQFF. DNA for the CDR3: TGTGCCAGCAGTGGCGGACTAGCGTTTGAGCAGTTCTTC.

The chain uses TRBV9 and TRBJ2-5, with D maybe TRBD2 (6 bases). This CDR3 has 16 residues. Germline V gives CDR1 SGDLS, CDR2 YYNGEE. V was shortened by 4 bases and J by 1 base, with 17 bases between the two germline ends. The CDR3 spells CASSLRNRDFQETQYF. As DNA, the CDR3 is TGTGCCAGCAGCCTAAGAAACCGGGACTTCCAAGAGACCCAGTACTTC. Complete variable domain (other parts from reference TRBV9 and TRBJ2-5): DSGVTQTPKHLITATGQRVTLRCSPRSGDLSVYWYQQSLDQGLQFLIQYYNGEERAKGNILERFSAQQFPDLHSELNLSSLELGDSALYFCASSLRNRDFQETQYFGPGTRLLVL.

This rearrangement joins TRBV19 to TRBJ2-3, with D perhaps TRBD1 (6 bases). This CDR3 is built from 11 residues. Germline assignment: CDR1 LNHDA and CDR2 SQIVND (reference sequence). The V end was cut by 9 bases, the J end by 4 bases, with 8 bases between. CDR3 DNA: TGTGCCAGCCAGGGGCCAGATACGCAGTATTTT. Residues: CASQGPDTQYF. Full variable domain (outside the CDR3, taken from reference TRBV19 and TRBJ2-3): DGGITQSPKYLFRKEGQNVTLSCEQNLNHDAMYWYRQDPGQGLRLIYYSQIVNDFQKGDIAEGYSVSREKKESFPLTVTSAQKNPTAFYLCASQGPDTQYFGPGTRLTVL.